These T cell receptor beta chains were read from a single sample in a study of T cell repertoires in cytomegalovirus infection. MiXCR, applied by TCRdb to the reads, yields one record per CDR3 protein. The data show roughly 760,000 distinct CDR3 sequences, less than 40% seen once. Sequences were obtained from PBMCs. The source is a human donor in good health (CMV status not recorded). Some clones in this sample may be carry-over from other donors' samples. Each CDR3 is given with its conserved first and last residue. D genes are given only for firm matches. Clone size is given for some rows only: seen once, a few or many times, or a class if the clone is expanded.

V	size	D	J	CDR3	DNA
TRBV6-6	once	-	TRBJ2-7	CASSYPQSSYEQYF	TGTGCCAGCAGTTATCCCCAGAGCTCCTACGAGCAGTACTTC
TRBV10-3	-	TRBD1	TRBJ2-6	CAISEGKGGQALLFNVLTF	TGTGCCATCAGTGAAGGAAAAGGGGGACAGGCCCTCCTCTTCAACGTCCTGACTTTC
TRBV12-3/TRBV12-4	many	TRBD2	TRBJ2-1	CASSWTSVAWNEQFF	TGTGCCAGCAGCTGGACTAGCGTTGCCTGGAATGAGCAGTTCTTC
TRBV27	-	-	TRBJ2-1	CASSLLTSRSNEQFF	TGTGCCAGCAGTTTATTGACTAGTCGCTCCAATGAGCAGTTCTTC
TRBV28	few	-	TRBJ1-2	CASRSGQRFYTF	TGTGCCAGCAGGTCAGGACAGAGGTTCTACACCTTC
TRBV12-3/TRBV12-4	few	-	TRBJ2-3	CASRITGGTDTQYF	TGTGCCAGCAGAATTACGGGAGGCACAGATACGCAGTATTTT
TRBV19	many	-	TRBJ2-1	CASTTFGAGRNNEQFF	TGTGCCAGTACAACATTCGGGGCAGGGAGAAACAATGAGCAGTTCTTC
TRBV7-9	few	-	TRBJ2-1	CASSSKPTSLDEQFF	TGTGCCAGCAGCTCGAAGCCTACTAGCCTCGATGAGCAGTTCTTC
TRBV7-8	-	TRBD2	TRBJ2-1	CASSWGLAGGNEQFF	TGTGCCAGCAGCTGGGGACTAGCGGGGGGGAATGAGCAGTTCTTC
TRBV7-2	-	TRBD1	TRBJ2-1	CASSLGTGGEQFF	TGTGCCAGCAGCCTCGGGACAGGGGGCGAGCAGTTCTTC
TRBV12-3/TRBV12-4	many	TRBD1	TRBJ1-1	CASSSDRGLTEAFF	TGTGCCAGCAGTTCAGACAGGGGGCTCACTGAAGCTTTCTTT
TRBV3-1	few	-	TRBJ2-2	CASSRQTTSNTGELFF	TGTGCCAGCAGCCGCCAGACAACCTCGAACACCGGGGAGCTGTTTTTT
TRBV7-9	-	TRBD1	TRBJ2-2	CASSSGQAPGELFF	TGTGCCAGCAGCTCGGGACAGGCCCCCGGGGAGCTGTTTTTT
TRBV12-3/TRBV12-4	few	-	TRBJ1-6	CASSLSGENSPLHF	TGTGCCAGCAGTTTATCGGGGGAGAATTCACCCCTCCACTTT
TRBV20-1	-	-	TRBJ2-2	CSARVGGGGTGELFF	TGCAGTGCTAGAGTGGGGGGAGGAGGTACCGGGGAGCTGTTTTTT
TRBV10-3	once	-	TRBJ2-6	CAAAATGANVLTF	TGTGCCGCGGCCGCAACCGGGGCCAACGTCCTGACTTTC
TRBV12-3/TRBV12-4	-	TRBD1	TRBJ1-2	CASSKTPGQGSYGYTF	TGTGCCAGCAGTAAAACCCCCGGACAGGGATCCTATGGCTACACCTTC
TRBV2	-	TRBD1	TRBJ1-6	CASSETGGASALHF	TGTGCCAGCAGTGAGACAGGGGGCGCGTCGGCCCTCCACTTT
TRBV2	-	TRBD1	TRBJ1-5	CASTTTGTGVTPQHF	TGTGCCAGCACTACGACCGGGACAGGGGTGACGCCCCAGCATTTT
TRBV11-2	few	TRBD2	TRBJ2-1	CASSHILGGGLAGVNEQFF	TGTGCCAGCAGCCACATCTTAGGGGGGGGACTAGCGGGAGTGAATGAGCAGTTCTTC
TRBV11-2	-	TRBD1	TRBJ1-1	CASSLDQGGGTEAFF	TGTGCCAGCAGCTTAGATCAGGGGGGCGGAACTGAAGCTTTCTTT
TRBV7-9	-	-	TRBJ2-7	CASSPRSGPSYEQYF	TGTGCCAGCAGCCCACGATCTGGGCCCTCCTACGAGCAGTACTTC
TRBV5-5	-	-	TRBJ1-5	CASSPGLTINQPQHF	TGTGCCAGCAGCCCAGGACTCACTATCAATCAGCCCCAGCATTTT
TRBV12-3/TRBV12-4	many	TRBD1	TRBJ2-5	CASSSRTGGRETQYF	TGTGCCAGCAGTTCTAGGACAGGGGGCCGGGAGACCCAGTACTTC
TRBV12-3/TRBV12-4	few	TRBD2	TRBJ2-2	CASRAREAGDTGELFF	TGTGCCAGCAGGGCTAGGGAAGCGGGAGACACCGGGGAGCTGTTTTTT
TRBV7-2	many	-	TRBJ1-3	CASSLSRLNTIYF	TGTGCCAGCAGCTTAAGTCGTCTAAACACCATATATTTT
TRBV7-6	few	TRBD2	TRBJ2-1	CASSLELAGEEQFF	TGTGCTAGCAGCTTAGAACTAGCGGGAGAAGAGCAGTTCTTC
TRBV5-5	-	TRBD2	TRBJ2-1	CASSLELGEGAYNEQFF	TGTGCCAGCAGCTTGGAATTGGGGGAGGGAGCCTACAATGAGCAGTTCTTC
TRBV28	-	-	TRBJ2-5	CASSLLGRGDQETQYF	TGTGCCAGCAGCCTCCTCGGTAGGGGAGACCAAGAGACCCAGTACTTC
TRBV4-2	few	-	TRBJ2-7	CASSQEPFSEQYF	TGTGCCAGCAGCCAAGAGCCCTTCAGCGAGCAGTACTTC
TRBV11-2	few	-	TRBJ2-2	CASSFLRNNTGELFF	TGTGCCAGCAGCTTTCTGCGGAATAACACCGGGGAGCTGTTTTTT
TRBV5-1	-	-	TRBJ1-6	CASSPSGAGSPLHF	TGCGCCAGCAGCCCATCTGGAGCAGGTTCACCCCTCCACTTT
TRBV29-1	few	-	TRBJ2-7	CSILDSYEQYF	TGCAGCATCCTAGACTCCTACGAGCAGTACTTC
TRBV10-3	few	TRBD2	TRBJ2-7	CATSKGLAGYEQYF	TGTGCCACCTCTAAAGGACTAGCCGGCTACGAGCAGTACTTC
TRBV7-9	few	TRBD1	TRBJ1-4	CASSPVDRGRWGGEKLFF	TGTGCCAGCAGCCCGGTGGACAGGGGGCGTTGGGGAGGTGAAAAACTGTTTTTT
TRBV12-3/TRBV12-4	few	-	TRBJ1-1	CASSLDLRGLNTEAFF	TGTGCCAGCAGTTTAGACCTCAGGGGCCTGAACACTGAAGCTTTCTTT
TRBV7-2	few	TRBD2	TRBJ2-1	CASSLREFSRVNEQFF	TGTGCCAGCAGCTTGCGGGAGTTTTCCAGGGTGAATGAGCAGTTCTTC
TRBV6-1	few	TRBD1	TRBJ2-1	CASSEGTGGNEQFF	TGTGCCAGCAGTGAGGGGACAGGAGGGAATGAGCAGTTCTTC
TRBV3-1	many	TRBD2	TRBJ2-3	CASSHTGTSTQQYF	TGTGCCAGCAGCCATACTGGGACTAGTACTCAGCAGTATTTT
TRBV28	-	-	TRBJ2-1	CASSLERSYNEQFF	TGTGCCAGCAGTTTAGAGCGCTCCTACAATGAGCAGTTCTTC
TRBV19	-	-	TRBJ1-5	CASSRRDAQPQHF	TGTGCCAGTAGTCGCAGGGATGCTCAGCCCCAGCATTTT
TRBV4-1	-	TRBD1	TRBJ1-1	CASSQEGQTGRLNTEAFF	TGCGCCAGCAGCCAAGAGGGACAGACAGGGAGGTTGAACACTGAAGCTTTCTTT
TRBV7-2	few	-	TRBJ2-3	CASSSGGGGGDTQYF	TGTGCCAGCAGCTCCGGAGGGGGGGGAGGGGATACGCAGTATTTT
TRBV20-1	-	-	TRBJ1-3	CSARGSAGTIYF	TGCAGTGCTAGAGGTAGCGCGGGCACCATATATTTT
TRBV11-1	-	-	TRBJ1-1	CASSPGQSMNTEAFF	TGTGCCAGCAGCCCCGGACAGTCCATGAACACTGAAGCTTTCTTT
TRBV20-1	few	-	TRBJ2-7	CSARSGYEQYF	TGCAGTGCTAGATCTGGCTACGAGCAGTACTTC
TRBV15	few	-	TRBJ1-5	CATTTGINYQPQHF	TGTGCCACCACGACCGGGATAAACTATCAGCCCCAGCATTTT